One and the same sample provided the 6 T cell receptor beta chains below, sequenced in a study of post-analysis software for immune sequencing data. cDNA libraries of TCR beta carried unique molecular identifiers. Using its own MiXCR run on the PCR reads, TCRdb lists one record per CDR3 protein. The profile shows roughly 540,000 distinct CDR3 sequences, 30% to 40% of them singletons. Study-level points and caveats: In patients, about 5 TRBV segments were more frequent than in controls, with TRBV5-6, TRBV5-1 and TRBV20-1 among them.

Their antigens are not known. The sample comprised blood. The source is a girl aged 2 to 17 with multiple sclerosis.

The chain has TRBV6-1 and TRBJ2-4; 11 bases fit TRBD2. V was clipped by 4 bases and J by 7 bases; unmatched bases: 3. Per the germline V gene, CDR1 is MNHNS and CDR2 is SASEGT. This CDR3 is built from 14 residues. CDR3 loop: CASSGSGGVNIQYF. CDR3 DNA: TGTGCCAGCAGTGGTAGCGGGGGGGTGAACATTCAGTACTTC.

There are many counts of this clonotype. This chain joins TRBV7-3 and TRBJ1-1, with TRBD1 matching 10 bases. The V and J ends lost 3 bases and 1 base, in that order; junction bases with no gene match: 2. This CDR3 spans 15 amino acids. The germline V gene encodes CDR1 SGHTA and CDR2 FQGTGA. The CDR3 here is CASSLTGGANTEAFF. DNA of the CDR3: TGTGCCAGCAGCTTGACAGGGGGCGCGAACACTGAAGCTTTCTTT.

This chain links TRBV29-1 with TRBJ1-2; no clear D gene. Trimming stripped 5 bases from V and 5 bases from J, with 12 bases between. The CDR3 has 12 residues. Germline assignment: CDR1 SQVTM and CDR2 ANQGSEA. The CDR3 region has the DNA TGCAGCGTTCCGGGATTCGATTATGGCTACACCTTC. As protein: CSVPGFDYGYTF.

The rearrangement joins TRBV3-1 to TRBJ2-4; possible D gene TRBD2, 6 bases. The germline CDR1 and CDR2 sequences are LGHDT and YNNKEL (reference sequence). V was cut by 4 bases and J by 0 bases, with 10 bases left in between. The length of the CDR3 is 15 residues. The CDR3 reads CASSPPGLAKNIQYF. CDR3 nucleotide sequence: TGTGCCAGCAGCCCCCCGGGACTAGCCAAAAACATTCAGTACTTC.

The rearrangement uses TRBV5-1 and TRBJ1-1; 10 nucleotides match TRBD1. The V and J ends lost 4 bases and 8 bases, in that order; junction bases with no gene match: 5. CDR1 and CDR2 from the germline V gene are SGHRS and YFSETQ. The CDR3 contains 13 residues. CDR3 in DNA: TGCGCCAGCAGCATCGGGACAGGGGTAGAAGCTTTCTTT. Residues: CASSIGTGVEAFF.

V usage is TRBV7-2 and J usage is TRBJ2-3, with 11 bases lining up with TRBD2. This CDR3 spans 16 amino acids. Germline assignment: CDR1 SGHTA and CDR2 FQGNSA. V shed 4 bases, J shed 7 bases, and the junction held 10 bases outside the gene matches. The CDR3 loop reads CASSSVLAGGSHTQYF. CDR3 in DNA: TGTGCCAGCAGCTCCGTCCTAGCGGGGGGCTCTCATACGCAGTATTTT.